This T cell receptor (beta chain) comes out of a study of shared clonotypes between healthy human individuals. Each replicate PCR on the sorted subsets used 150 to 200 ng DNA (roughly 27,000 T cell genomes). Assay used: immunoSEQ multiplex PCR; TCRdb lists only in-frame clones, some missing. In the table there are about 1 million clones, 75% of which are singletons. The CDR3 totals 14 residues. Trimming removed 0 bases from V and 8 bases from J, with 14 bases in between. Germline V gene sequence: CDR1 SGHKS, CDR2 YYEKEE (reference sequence). As regards this clone: Its cognate antigen is unknown.

Study findings and constraints: Measured sharing among donors was expected to vary with sequencing depth. On the whole, naive subsets had larger estimated richness than memory subsets had. Rarefaction indicated that sorted-subset sequencing remained incomplete although depth was large.

The TCR sequence derives from a man younger than 30 in good health. The rearrangement uses TRBV5-5 and TRBJ1-2; a possible D gene is TRBD1 (6 bases). Specimen: memory CD4+ T cells sorted from blood. This sample's subset: CD45RA-negative fraction. The CDR3 region is CASSLVQGVLGYTF. The CDR3 region has the DNA TGTGCCAGCAGCTTGGTACAGGGAGTTCTGGGCTACACCTTC.